A single sample gave rise to the 18 T cell receptor beta chains below, sequenced in a study of CD8+ T cells in alopecia areata. As the sequencing template, cDNA was produced by extracting RNA and reverse transcribing it. Clones were sequenced by immunoSEQ multiplex PCR, and TCRdb holds only the in-frame ones, with some missing. The sample consists of about 140,000 clones, approximately 50% of them appearing once. This specimen was CD4+ T cells sorted from blood, taken at week 0. Receptors originate from a human donor with alopecia areata.

J is TRBJ1-1 and V is TRBV27; D remains unclear. Trimming removed 4 bases from V and 2 bases from J, with 8 bases in between. The CDR3 has 13 residues. Germline lookup yields CDR1 MNHEY and CDR2 SMNVEV (reference sequence). CDR3 sequence: CASSYGLNTEAFF. The CDR3 DNA reads as TGTGCCAGCAGTTATGGCTTAAACACTGAAGCTTTCTTT.

The CDR3 here is CASRGPVRASTYEQYF. CDR3 nucleotide sequence: TGCGCCAGCAGGGGTCCGGTTCGGGCTTCAACCTACGAGCAGTACTTC. This rearrangement joins TRBV23-1 to TRBJ2-7; D not certain. TRBV23-1 is identified as an open reading frame with a role that is uncertain. V gave up 6 bases and J gave up 2 bases, with 20 bases separating them. The CDR3 consists of 16 residues.

The V and J genes are TRBV6-5 and TRBJ1-5; perhaps TRBD1 as D (6 bases). Germline CDR1 reads MNHEY; CDR2 reads SVGAGI. This CDR3 has 13 amino acids. Trimming stripped 5 bases from V and 8 bases from J, with 13 bases between. The chain's CDR3 is CASSPDRSKPQHF. The CDR3, as DNA: TGTGCCAGCAGTCCCGACAGGTCAAAGCCCCAGCATTTT.

This clone has just a few counts. The CDR3 region has the DNA TGTGCCTGGGACCTGGGGAGAAACACCATATATTTT. As protein: CAWDLGRNTIYF. This sequence joins TRBV30 and TRBJ1-3; D ambiguous. The CDR3 is made up of 12 amino acids. Germline CDR1 is GTSNPN and CDR2 is SVGIG (reference sequence). The ends were cut back, 5 bases at V and 5 bases at J, with 10 bases in the middle.

The DNA of the CDR3 is TGTGCCAGCAGCGTAGGAGGACCTGGGGAGACCCAGTACTTC. This codes for CASSVGGPGETQYF. The V and J genes are TRBV9 and TRBJ2-5; D call uncertain. CDR1 SGDLS and CDR2 YYNGEE come from the germline V gene. The CDR3 is made up of 14 amino acids. The V and J ends lost 0 bases and 5 bases respectively, with 11 bases between them.

This clone appeared a few times. The chain links TRBV29-1 to TRBJ2-7, with 7 bases matching TRBD2. The germline V gene encodes CDR1 SQVTM and CDR2 ANQGSEA. The ends lost 4 bases at V and 0 bases at J; junction bases unmatched: 6. This CDR3 has 14 amino acids. CDR3 residues: CSVAASGASYEQYF. CDR3 nucleotide sequence: TGCAGCGTTGCCGCTAGCGGAGCCTCCTACGAGCAGTACTTC.

This clone was seen just once. The chain uses TRBV6-5 and TRBJ1-5; D is unresolved. The CDR3 has 15 amino acids. CDR1 and CDR2 from the germline V gene are MNHEY and SVGAGI. With 2 bases removed from V and 8 bases from J, the gap between germline ends came to 16 bases. This CDR3 reads CASSYPVPTREPQHF. CDR3 in DNA: TGTGCCAGCAGTTACCCAGTCCCTACCCGGGAGCCCCAGCATTTT.

V usage is TRBV29-1 and J usage is TRBJ2-1; no clear D. Germline V gene data show CDR1 as SQVTM and CDR2 as ANQGSEA. The CDR3 sequence is 12 residues long. V was trimmed by 1 base and J by 9 bases, leaving 10 bases between them. The CDR3 DNA is TGCAGCGTTGAAGGTGTCTTCGGTGAGCAGTTCTTC. This codes for CSVEGVFGEQFF.

This chain joins TRBV4-3 and TRBJ2-2; a possible D gene is TRBD1 (5 bases). CDR1 LGHNA and CDR2 YSLEER come from the germline V gene. The CDR3 has 16 residues. V was pared by 5 bases and J by 5 bases, with 18 bases between. The CDR3 sequence: CASSGTLGPPTGELFF. CDR3 nucleotide sequence: TGCGCCAGCAGCGGAACTCTGGGGCCCCCGACCGGGGAGCTGTTTTTT.

The table lists this clone with a few counts. The chain links TRBV29-1 to TRBJ1-4; tentative D call: TRBD1 (6 bases). Per the germline V gene, CDR1 is SQVTM and CDR2 is ANQGSEA. The length of the CDR3 is 12 residues. V lost 7 bases to trimming and J lost 8 bases, with 14 bases between them. CDR3 nucleotides: TGCAGCGCGGGGGGCTTCGACGAAAAACTGTTTTTT. It translates to CSAGGFDEKLFF.

There are a few counts of this clone. The rearrangement links TRBV4-1 to TRBJ1-4; perhaps TRBD1 as D (5 bases). The ends were cut back, 1 base at V and 5 bases at J, with 11 bases in the middle. CDR3 length equals 15 residues. The germline V gene has CDR1 MGHRA and CDR2 YSYEKL. The CDR3 sequence is CASSQARGPNEKLFF. In DNA, the CDR3 is TGCGCCAGCAGCCAAGCAAGGGGCCCAAATGAAAAACTGTTTTTT.

The rearrangement uses TRBV25-1 and TRBJ2-1, with unresolved D. In germline, CDR1 is MGHDK, CDR2 SYGVNS. This CDR3 spans 11 amino acids. V lost 8 bases and J lost 7, with 9 bases in between. The CDR3 region is CASLLGNEQFF. The DNA of the CDR3 is TGTGCCAGCCTCCTGGGAAATGAGCAGTTCTTC.

J is TRBJ2-3 and V is TRBV5-6, with 8 bases fitting TRBD1. The CDR3 extends over 15 amino acids. Germline assignment: CDR1 SGHDT and CDR2 YYEEEE. V lost 3 bases, J lost 3 bases, and 6 bases stayed unmatched. The CDR3 protein is CASSSDRGGTDTQYF. The DNA of the CDR3 is TGTGCCAGCAGCTCCGACAGGGGAGGAACAGATACGCAGTATTTT. Full variable domain (missing parts from reference TRBV5-6 and TRBJ2-3): DAGVTQSPTHLIKTRGQQVTLRCSPKSGHDTVSWYQQALGQGPQFIFQYYEEEERQRGNFPDRFSGHQFPNYSSELNVNALLLGDSALYLCASSSDRGGTDTQYFGPGTRLTVL.

The rearrangement uses TRBV30 and TRBJ1-1; a weak D match, TRBD1 (5 bases). Germline loops: CDR1 GTSNPN, CDR2 SVGIG (reference sequence). The CDR3 extends over 13 amino acids. Trimming shortened V by 0 bases and J by 5 bases, and 10 bases separated the two germline ends. Here the CDR3 reads CAWSVSGTTEAFF. CDR3 coding DNA: TGTGCCTGGAGTGTATCGGGGACGACTGAAGCTTTCTTT. The entire variable domain, with the rest obtained from reference TRBV30 and TRBJ1-1, is as follows: SQTIHQWPATLVQPVGSPLSLECTVEGTSNPNLYWYRQAAGRGLQLLFYSVGIGQISSEVPQNLSASRPQDRQFILSSKKLLLSDSGFYLCAWSVSGTTEAFFGQGTRLTVV.

The chain carries TRBV27 and TRBJ2-6, with 9 nucleotides matching TRBD1. The ends lost 6 bases at V and 4 bases at J; junction bases unmatched: 13. Germline CDR1 reads MNHEY; CDR2 reads SMNVEV (reference sequence). The CDR3 is made up of 18 amino acids. The DNA of the CDR3 is TGTGCCAGCAGAGGAGGGGACAGGGTTGCTCTGGGGGCCAACGTCCTGACTTTC. Translating it yields CASRGGDRVALGANVLTF.

The chain uses TRBV30 and TRBJ2-2, with D perhaps TRBD1 (6 bases). The CDR3 runs to 17 residues. The V gene lost 0 bases and the J gene lost 5 bases, with 19 bases spanning the gap. Per the germline V gene, CDR1 is GTSNPN and CDR2 is SVGIG (reference sequence). CDR3 region: CAWSVKYRDARTGELFF. The DNA for the CDR3 is TGTGCCTGGAGTGTAAAGTACAGGGATGCGAGAACCGGGGAGCTGTTTTTT.

The rearrangement uses TRBV6-5 and TRBJ1-3; D is unclear. Germline V CDR1 and CDR2: MNHEY, SVGAGI. Trimming pared 2 bases from V and 2 bases from J, leaving 10 bases between. The CDR3 spans 15 residues. The CDR3: CASSYRGAAGNTIYF. The CDR3 region has the DNA TGTGCCAGCAGTTACCGGGGAGCCGCTGGAAACACCATATATTTT.

The chain combines TRBV29-1 with TRBJ2-3; the D gene could be TRBD1 or TRBD2 (5 bases each). CDR1 and CDR2 from the germline V gene are SQVTM and ANQGSEA. The CDR3 sequence is 12 residues long. V was clipped by 5 bases and J by 2 bases, with 8 bases between them. The CDR3 coding sequence is TGCAGCGTTCACGGGACCACAGATACGCAGTATTTT. Protein product: CSVHGTTDTQYF.